This T cell receptor (beta chain) was recorded in a study of T cell changes during pregnancy in multiple sclerosis. TCRdb's table, derived via immunoSEQ multiplex PCR, lists solely in-frame clones and lacks some. The table includes around 42,000 clones, more than 85% detected once. The germline V gene has CDR1 GTSNPN and CDR2 SVGIG (reference sequence). The CDR3 is made up of 13 amino acids. Trimming removed 4 bases from V and 6 bases from J, with 15 bases in between. V gene TRBV30 combines with J gene TRBJ1-1; weak D call: TRBD1 (5 bases). The source was CD4+ T cells from peripheral blood mononuclear cells, collected in the second trimester of pregnancy. The sequence came from a female donor in good health, enrolled as a control in a pregnancy study. Here the CDR3 reads CAWTPQVDSEAFF. The CDR3 coding sequence is TGTGCCTGGACCCCACAGGTAGATTCTGAAGCTTTCTTT.